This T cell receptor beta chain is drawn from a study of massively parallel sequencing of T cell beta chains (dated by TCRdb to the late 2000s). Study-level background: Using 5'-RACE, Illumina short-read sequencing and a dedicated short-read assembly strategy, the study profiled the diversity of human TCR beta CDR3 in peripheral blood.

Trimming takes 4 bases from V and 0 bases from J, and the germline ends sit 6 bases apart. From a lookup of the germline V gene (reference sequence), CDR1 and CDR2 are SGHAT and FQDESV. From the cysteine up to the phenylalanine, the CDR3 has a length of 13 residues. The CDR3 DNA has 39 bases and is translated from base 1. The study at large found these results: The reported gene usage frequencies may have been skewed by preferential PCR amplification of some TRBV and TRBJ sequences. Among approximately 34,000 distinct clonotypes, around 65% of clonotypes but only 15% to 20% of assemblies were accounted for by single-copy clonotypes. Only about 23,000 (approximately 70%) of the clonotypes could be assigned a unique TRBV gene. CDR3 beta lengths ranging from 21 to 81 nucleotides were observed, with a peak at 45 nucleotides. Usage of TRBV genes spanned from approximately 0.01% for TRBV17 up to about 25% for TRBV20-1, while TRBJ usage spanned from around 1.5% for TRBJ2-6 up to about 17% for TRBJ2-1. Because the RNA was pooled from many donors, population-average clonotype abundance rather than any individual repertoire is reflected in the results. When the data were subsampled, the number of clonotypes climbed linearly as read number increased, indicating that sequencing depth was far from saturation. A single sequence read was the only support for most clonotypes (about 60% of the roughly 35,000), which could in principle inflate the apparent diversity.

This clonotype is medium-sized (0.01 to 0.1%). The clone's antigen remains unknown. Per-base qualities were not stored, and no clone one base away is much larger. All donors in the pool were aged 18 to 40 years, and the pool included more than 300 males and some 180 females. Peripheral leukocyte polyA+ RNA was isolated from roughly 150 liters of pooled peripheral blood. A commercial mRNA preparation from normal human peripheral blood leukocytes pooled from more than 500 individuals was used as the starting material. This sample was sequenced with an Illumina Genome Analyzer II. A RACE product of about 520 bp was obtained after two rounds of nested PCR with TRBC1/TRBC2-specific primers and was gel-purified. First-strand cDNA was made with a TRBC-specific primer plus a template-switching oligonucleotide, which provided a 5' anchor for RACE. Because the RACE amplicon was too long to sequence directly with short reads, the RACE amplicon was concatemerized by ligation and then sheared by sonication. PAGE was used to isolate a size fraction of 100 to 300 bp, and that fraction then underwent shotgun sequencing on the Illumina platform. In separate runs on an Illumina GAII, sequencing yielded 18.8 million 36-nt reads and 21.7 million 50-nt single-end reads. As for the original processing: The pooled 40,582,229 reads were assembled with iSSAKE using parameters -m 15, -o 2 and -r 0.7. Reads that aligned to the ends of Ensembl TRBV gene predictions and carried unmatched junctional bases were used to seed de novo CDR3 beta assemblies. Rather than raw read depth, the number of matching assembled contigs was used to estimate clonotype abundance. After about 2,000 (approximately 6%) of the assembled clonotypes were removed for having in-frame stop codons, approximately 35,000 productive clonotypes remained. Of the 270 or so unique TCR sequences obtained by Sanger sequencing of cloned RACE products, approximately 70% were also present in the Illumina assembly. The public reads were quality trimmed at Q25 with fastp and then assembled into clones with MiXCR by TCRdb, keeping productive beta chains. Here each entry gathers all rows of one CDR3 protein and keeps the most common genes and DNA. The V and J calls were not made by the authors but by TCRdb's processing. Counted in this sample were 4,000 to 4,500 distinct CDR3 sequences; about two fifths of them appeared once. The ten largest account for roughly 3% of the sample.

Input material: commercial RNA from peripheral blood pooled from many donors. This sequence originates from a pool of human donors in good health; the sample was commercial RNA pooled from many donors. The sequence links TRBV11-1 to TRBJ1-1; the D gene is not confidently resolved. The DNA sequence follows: TGTGCCAGCAGCTCACTTATGAACACTGAAGCTTTCTTT. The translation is CASSSLMNTEAFF.